The clone carrying this T cell receptor (beta chain) has only a few counts. The data were obtained in a study of blood T cell repertoires in COVID-19. The wider study: Both acute and convalescent COVID-19 samples were obtained from the United States, Italy and Spain. PBMCs, B-cell-depleted T cells, or T cells provided the cDNA or gDNA that made up the material.

J lost 7 bases, V lost 5 bases, and 12 bases had no gene match. In germline, CDR1 is SEHNR, CDR2 FQNEAQ (reference sequence). CDR3 length: 15 residues. In the authors' methods: Estimation of nucleated cell counts relied on the amplification of reference gene primers. Sequenced by immunoSEQ multiplex PCR; TCRdb stores in-frame clones only, minus some. Clonal size and the V and J genes are those of that table, whereas D and trimming came from the DNA. This table holds roughly 250,000 clones, approximately 90% found once. Material: peripheral blood. The chain employs TRBV7-9 and TRBJ1-2; 8 bases align to TRBD1. This TCR was sampled from a man in his thirties or forties with acute or convalescent COVID-19. In DNA, the CDR3 is TGTGCCAGCAGCCCGATGGGGGGGACAGGTTTTGGCTACACCTTC. Translation gives CASSPMGGTGFGYTF.